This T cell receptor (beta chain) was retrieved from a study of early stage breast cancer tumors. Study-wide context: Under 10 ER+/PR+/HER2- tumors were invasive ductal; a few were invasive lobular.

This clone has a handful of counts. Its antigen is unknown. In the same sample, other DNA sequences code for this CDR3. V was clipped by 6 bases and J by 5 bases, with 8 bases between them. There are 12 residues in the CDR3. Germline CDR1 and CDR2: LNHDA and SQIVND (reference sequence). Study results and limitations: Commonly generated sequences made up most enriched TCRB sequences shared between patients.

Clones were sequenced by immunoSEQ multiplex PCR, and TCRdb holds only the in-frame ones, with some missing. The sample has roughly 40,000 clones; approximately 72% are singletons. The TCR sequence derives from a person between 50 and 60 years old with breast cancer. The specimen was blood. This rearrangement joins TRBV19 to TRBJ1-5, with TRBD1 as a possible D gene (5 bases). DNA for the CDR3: TGTGCCAGTAGCCGGGGGGATCAGCCCCAGCATTTT. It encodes CASSRGDQPQHF.